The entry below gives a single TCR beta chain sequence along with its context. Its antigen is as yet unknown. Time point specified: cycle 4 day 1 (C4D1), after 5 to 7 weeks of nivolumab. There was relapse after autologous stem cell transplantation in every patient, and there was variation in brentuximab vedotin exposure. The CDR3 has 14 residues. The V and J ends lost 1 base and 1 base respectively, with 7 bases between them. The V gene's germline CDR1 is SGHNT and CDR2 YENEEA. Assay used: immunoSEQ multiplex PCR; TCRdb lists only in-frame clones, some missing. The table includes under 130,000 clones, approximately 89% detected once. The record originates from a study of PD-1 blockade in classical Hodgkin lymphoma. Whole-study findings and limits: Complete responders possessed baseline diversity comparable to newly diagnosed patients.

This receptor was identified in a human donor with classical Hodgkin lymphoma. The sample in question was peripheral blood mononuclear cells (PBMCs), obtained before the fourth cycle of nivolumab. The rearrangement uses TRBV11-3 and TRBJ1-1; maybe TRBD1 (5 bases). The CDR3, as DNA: TGTGCCAGCAGCTTAGCCGGACAGAACACTGAAGCTTTCTTT. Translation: CASSLAGQNTEAFF.